This T cell receptor beta chain was observed in a study of blood T cell repertoires in COVID-19. Across the study: Acute and convalescent COVID-19 specimens originated in the United States, Italy and Spain. In each case, the material was cDNA or gDNA derived from T cells, B-cell-depleted T cells, or PBMCs.

The assay was immunoSEQ multiplex PCR, and TCRdb's table has in-frame clones only and misses some. The sample shows 110,000 to 150,000 clones, 84% of them seen only once. The CDR3 is 15 amino acids. Trimming took off 6 bases at V and 4 bases at J, with 16 bases between the two ends. In germline, CDR1 is LGHNA, CDR2 YNFKEQ. This sequence was found in a human donor in a cohort sampled during active COVID-19. This chain joins TRBV4-2 and TRBJ1-3; D gene ambiguous. Specimen: peripheral blood. CDR3 in amino acids: CASSQTRAGGNTIYF. The DNA for the CDR3 is TGTGCCAGCAGTCAGACGCGGGCTGGCGGAAACACCATATATTTT.